This T cell receptor (beta chain) was sequenced in a study of cytomegalovirus exposure and HLA in healthy donors. Researchers ran the PCR with 60 Vbeta and 13 Jbeta primers. Sequencing used immunoSEQ multiplex PCR; TCRdb keeps in-frame clones, though not all of them. The sample has 90,000 or so clones, roughly 85% seen once. Germline values: CDR1 MGHRA, CDR2 YSYEKL. The trim removed 0 bases at V and 8 bases at J, leaving 11 bases unmatched. The CDR3 is 17 residues long. The rearrangement uses TRBV4-1 and TRBJ2-3, with 10 bases aligning to TRBD2. Sequencing input: PBMCs. This TCR came from a female donor in good health and CMV-seronegative. The CDR3 bases are TGCGCCAGCAGCCAAGATACTAGCGGGGCCCTATTAAGTACGCAGTATTTT. This gives the protein CASSQDTSGALLSTQYF.